Presented here are 18 T cell receptor beta chains from one specimen sequenced in a study of radiation and T cells in renal cell carcinoma. The table came from immunoSEQ multiplex PCR; TCRdb's copy has only in-frame clones and leaves some out. The sample gives about 50,000 clones, 75% to 85% of which show up once; 31% is in the top ten. The time point here: baseline pretreatment blood. Treatment reported: 15 Gy SBRT to primary tumor, nephrectomy 4 weeks later. Sequenced here: blood, sampled from a patient whose treatment included radiotherapy and nephrectomy. The source of these receptors is a woman aged 70 to 79 with renal cell carcinoma.

The V call is TRBV6-6, the J call TRBJ1-5; 8 bases are a match to TRBD1. With V trimmed by 2 bases and J by 2 bases, 5 bases remained unmatched. The germline V gene has CDR1 MNHNY and CDR2 SVGAGI (reference sequence). This CDR3 has 16 amino acids. The CDR3 spells CASSYRADRGNQPQHF. The DNA of the CDR3 is TGTGCCAGCAGTTACCGAGCGGACAGGGGCAATCAGCCCCAGCATTTT.

The rearrangement uses TRBV9 and TRBJ2-2; TRBD2 might be the D (6 bases). V lost 3 bases to trimming and J lost 5 bases, with 17 bases between them. The CDR3 is 16 amino acids. In germline, CDR1 is SGDLS, CDR2 YYNGEE. CDR3 sequence (DNA): TGTGCCAGCAGCGGACGGGCCACGAGCGGGACCGGGGAGCTGTTTTTT. This translates into CASSGRATSGTGELFF.

CDR3 nucleotide sequence: TGTGCCAGCAGTGGGGTGGGTGCTAGCGGAAACTACGAGCAGTACTTC. Its protein product is CASSGVGASGNYEQYF. The genes are TRBV27 and TRBJ2-7, with 7 bases matching TRBD2. Germline V gives CDR1 MNHEY, CDR2 SMNVEV (reference sequence). The V gene end was trimmed by 5 bases and the J gene end by 3 bases; junction bases not matched to a gene: 13. This CDR3 is 16 amino acids long.

This chain connects TRBV7-8 to TRBJ2-2; 11 nucleotides agree with TRBD2. Trimming removed 4 bases from V and 7 bases from J; junction bases left unmatched: 11. The CDR3 sequence is 17 residues long. Germline CDR1 is SGHVS and CDR2 is FQNEAQ. The CDR3 loop is CASSSGLAGGLGGELFF. The DNA of the CDR3 is TGTGCCAGCAGCTCAGGGCTAGCGGGAGGTTTGGGCGGGGAGCTGTTTTTT.

The J gene is TRBJ2-7, the V gene TRBV4-1, with D unresolved. Germline V lookup: CDR1 MGHRA, CDR2 YSYEKL. The CDR3 is 14 residues long. Deletions cut 4 bases from V and 2 bases from J, with 12 bases between. Here the CDR3 reads CASSLSGGTYEQYF. CDR3 coding DNA: TGCGCCAGCAGCCTCTCTGGTGGCACCTACGAGCAGTACTTC.

This clone was counted only a few times. The gene calls are TRBV2 and TRBJ2-7; D not resolved. Trimming took off 7 bases at V and 5 bases at J, with 12 bases between the two ends. The CDR3 length is 12 residues. Per the germline V gene, CDR1 is SNHLY and CDR2 is FYNNEI. The CDR3 DNA reads TGTGCCAGCACGGTTGGGGTCCACGAGCAGTACTTC. Translation: CASTVGVHEQYF.

The rearrangement links TRBV5-4 to TRBJ2-3, with 8 bases lining up with TRBD2. V was pared by 4 bases and J by 3 bases, with 4 bases of the junction left unmatched. The CDR3 is made up of 14 amino acids. Germline V gene data show CDR1 as SGHNT and CDR2 as YYREEE (reference sequence). In DNA, the CDR3 is TGTGCCAGCAGCCTCGGGACTAGTACAGATACGCAGTATTTT. It specifies CASSLGTSTDTQYF.

The chain employs TRBV7-9 and TRBJ2-2, with TRBD1 as a possible D gene (5 bases). The germline gives CDR1 SEHNR, CDR2 FQNEAQ (reference sequence). The CDR3 sequence is 15 residues long. V was trimmed by 5 bases and J by 5 bases, leaving 15 bases between them. Here the CDR3 DNA reads TGTGCCAGCAGCCCCCGGGCCGCAGGGACCGGGGAGCTGTTTTTT. Residues: CASSPRAAGTGELFF.

The gene calls are TRBV14 and TRBJ1-4; D is unclear. V was clipped by 0 bases and J by 7 bases, with 15 bases between them. The CDR3 extends over 16 amino acids. CDR1 is SGHDN and CDR2 is FVKESK in the germline V gene. The CDR3 DNA is TGTGCCAGCAGCCAAGATCTTGGAGGGATGGGTGAAAAACTGTTTTTT. It codes for CASSQDLGGMGEKLFF.

The chain couples TRBV19 to TRBJ1-3; D uncertain. Germline values: CDR1 LNHDA, CDR2 SQIVND (reference sequence). The germline V and J ends were trimmed by 6 bases and 4 bases, with 19 bases remaining between them. This CDR3 is built from 16 residues. This CDR3 reads CASRPPSAAGGNTIYF. Written as DNA, the CDR3 is TGTGCCAGTAGACCACCTTCAGCCGCCGGGGGAAACACCATATATTTT.

The chain employs TRBV19 and TRBJ2-3; D is uncertain. The CDR3 spans 15 residues. Looked up from germline, CDR1 is LNHDA and CDR2 is SQIVND (reference sequence). Trimming stripped 9 bases from V and 5 bases from J, with 21 bases between. The CDR3, as DNA: TGTGCCAGCTCACGGCAAAGATTGCCCCAAGATACGCAGTATTTT. It translates to CASSRQRLPQDTQYF.

The chain employs TRBV7-9 and TRBJ2-7, with 9 nucleotides matching TRBD2. Germline V gives CDR1 SEHNR, CDR2 FQNEAQ (reference sequence). Germline trimming cut 5 bases from V and 3 bases from J; bases unmatched to any gene: 5. The CDR3 is 14 amino acids. CDR3 amino acids: CASSPGTSSYEQYF. The DNA for the CDR3 is TGTGCCAGCAGCCCTGGGACTAGCAGCTACGAGCAGTACTTC.

The chain carries TRBV18 and TRBJ2-5; D gene uncertain. Germline loops: CDR1 KGHSH, CDR2 LQKENI. This CDR3 is 13 amino acids long. V was cut by 4 bases and J by 4 bases, with 10 bases left in between. In DNA, the CDR3 is TGTGCCAGCTCACTGACGGGTGGAGAGACCCAGTACTTC. Amino acid sequence: CASSLTGGETQYF. The whole variable domain, filled in from reference TRBV18 and TRBJ2-5, reads NAGVMQNPRHLVRRRGQEARLRCSPMKGHSHVYWYRQLPEEGLKFMVYLQKENIIDESGMPKERFSAEFPKEGPSILRIQQVVRGDSAAYFCASSLTGGETQYFGPGTRLLVL.

This chain links TRBV5-1 with TRBJ2-5; D unclear. The germline CDR1 and CDR2 sequences are SGHRS and YFSETQ. V dropped 4 bases and J dropped 0 bases, with 10 bases sitting between them. The CDR3 length is 14 residues. CDR3 bases: TGCGCCAGCAGCCACACAGCGTACCAAGAGACCCAGTACTTC. Its protein product is CASSHTAYQETQYF.

Of note for this clone: This sample also contains other DNA sequences that code for the same CDR3. The genes are TRBV5-1 and TRBJ2-1; the match to TRBD1 covers 10 bases. Germline CDR1 reads SGHRS; CDR2 reads YFSETQ. The CDR3 sequence is 14 residues long. V gave up 0 bases and J gave up 8 bases; unmatched junction bases: 2. The CDR3 DNA is TGCGCCAGCAGCTTGGGACAGGGGGCTGATGAGCAGTTCTTC. Amino acids: CASSLGQGADEQFF. The full variable domain, its missing parts supplied by reference TRBV5-1 and TRBJ2-1, is KAGVTQTPRYLIKTRGQQVTLSCSPISGHRSVSWYQQTPGQGLQFLFEYFSETQRNKGNFPGRFSGRQFSNSRSEMNVSTLELGDSALYLCASSLGQGADEQFFGPGTRLTVL.

The chain combines TRBV19 with TRBJ1-1, with D possibly being TRBD1 (5 bases). This CDR3 has 14 amino acids. Germline assignment: CDR1 LNHDA and CDR2 SQIVND (reference sequence). V was clipped by 7 bases and J by 4 bases, with 16 bases between them. CDR3 sequence reads: CASTPLLGATEAFF. Here the CDR3 DNA reads TGTGCCAGTACCCCATTATTAGGGGCCACTGAAGCTTTCTTT.

The chain recombines TRBV13 with TRBJ1-2; 11 nucleotides match TRBD1. CDR1 and CDR2 from the germline V gene are PRHDT and FYEKMQ (reference sequence). The CDR3 totals 15 residues. With V trimmed by 4 bases and J by 6 bases, 7 bases remained unmatched. This CDR3 is CASSSGQGAWNGYTF. For the CDR3, the DNA is TGTGCCAGCAGCTCTGGACAGGGGGCGTGGAATGGCTACACCTTC. Full variable domain (outside the CDR3, taken from reference TRBV13 and TRBJ1-2): AAGVIQSPRHLIKEKRETATLKCYPIPRHDTVYWYQQGPGQDPQFLISFYEKMQSDKGSIPDRFSAQQFSDYHSELNMSSLELGDSALYFCASSSGQGAWNGYTFGSGTRLTVV.

The V and J genes are TRBV18 and TRBJ2-1; TRBD2 agrees at 9 bases. Germline assignment: CDR1 KGHSH and CDR2 LQKENI. This CDR3 is built from 15 residues. Trimming removed 3 bases from V and 9 bases from J; junction bases left unmatched: 9. CDR3 bases: TGTGCCAGCTCACCGGTCCGAGCGGGAGGAAGTGAGCAGTTCTTC. Its translation is CASSPVRAGGSEQFF.